One T cell receptor beta chain is described in this entry. What it recognizes is unknown. The V and J ends lost 4 bases and 2 bases respectively, with 10 bases between them. Germline values: CDR1 SGHRS, CDR2 YFSETQ. The CDR3 runs 14 residues. This sample is part of a study of siplizumab effects on memory and regulatory T cells. Study-wide findings and caveats: Proof of suppressive function in proliferating Tregs from siplizumab cultures was not established. A naive or memory phenotype could not be assigned to roughly 80-97% of the proliferating CD4+ or CD8+ clones.

Per sample, the assay covered approximately 91,000 TCR templates. Sequencing used immunoSEQ multiplex PCR; TCRdb keeps in-frame clones, though not all of them. The data show under 95,000 clones, with roughly 94% seen just once and 0.3% held by the top ten. The TCR comes from a human donor in good health. The specimen sequenced was non-Treg CD4+ T cells sorted from blood. The chain employs TRBV5-1 and TRBJ1-3; D uncertain. Here the CDR3 reads CASSVTDTGNTIYF. CDR3 DNA: TGCGCCAGCAGCGTTACAGATACTGGAAACACCATATATTTT.